The rows below give T cell receptor beta chains drawn from one sample of a study of OX40 agonist ivuxolimab in advanced cancers. TCRdb's table, derived via immunoSEQ multiplex PCR, lists solely in-frame clones and lacks some. Of 57,000 or so clones listed, 84% are singletons. The starting material was CD4+ or CD8+ T cells sorted from blood, obtained in a trial of the OX40 agonist ivuxolimab. These receptors all come from an adult with an advanced solid tumor such as melanoma, head and neck, liver or kidney cancer. Both conserved end residues are part of each CDR3. The D gene is left open where the match is weak. Size tells how often a clone was seen (once, few, many) or the class of an expanded clone, and some rows leave it out.

d_call j_call clone_size v_call cdr3_nt cdr3_aa
- TRBJ1-3 - TRBV6-5 TGTGCCACCAGGCCCCAGGGGTTTAGAAACACCATATATTTT CATRPQGFRNTIYF
- TRBJ2-2 - TRBV19 TGTGCCAGTAGGAAGGCAGCGAACACCGGGGAGCTGTTTTTT CASRKAANTGELFF
- TRBJ1-4 - TRBV25-1 TGTGCCAGCAGTGAATTTTTGACGGGAGAAGAAAAACTGTTTTTT CASSEFLTGEEKLFF
- TRBJ1-5 - TRBV7-9 TGTGCCAGCAGTACGACGGACGGAGCCCAGCATTTT CASSTTDGAQHF
- TRBJ1-1 - TRBV19 TGTGCCAGTAAGTGGGGTGTTGACACTGAAGCTTTCTTT CASKWGVDTEAFF
TRBD1 TRBJ1-3 - TRBV7-9 TGTGCCAGCAGCTTGGGACAGACTTTCTCTGGAAACACCATATATTTT CASSLGQTFSGNTIYF
- TRBJ1-1 - TRBV28 TGTGCCAGCAGTTTGGGGGTTAGCACTGAAGCTTTCTTT CASSLGVSTEAFF
TRBD1 TRBJ1-4 - TRBV11-3 TGTGCCAGCAGCTTAGATGGGGACAGGGGTACTTTTGCAACTAATGAAAAACTGTTTTTT CASSLDGDRGTFATNEKLFF
- TRBJ2-2 few TRBV28 TGTGCCAGCAGTTTTTCTACTACTAGGGGGGAGCTGTTTTTT CASSFSTTRGELFF
TRBD2 TRBJ2-2 once TRBV5-4 TGTGCCAGCAGCTTGGGGGGACTAGCGGGACTGACCGGGGAGCTGTTTTTT CASSLGGLAGLTGELFF
- TRBJ1-3 - TRBV5-6 TGTGCCAGCAGCTTTACAGGGAGGGGAAACACCATATATTTT CASSFTGRGNTIYF
- TRBJ2-4 - TRBV28 TGTGCCAGCAGTCTTCGGGACAATCCAGCCAAAAACATTCAGTACTTC CASSLRDNPAKNIQYF
- TRBJ2-3 few TRBV30 TGTGCCTGGAAGCATATGGGGCTTCCGAGAGGACGGCTTAGCACAGATACGCAGTATTTT CAWKHMGLPRGRLSTDTQYF
- TRBJ2-5 once TRBV15 TGTGCCACCAGCAGAGATTGGGGGGTAGAGACCCAGTACTTC CATSRDWGVETQYF
TRBD1 TRBJ2-7 - TRBV28 TGTGCCAGCAGTTTAGGGACAGGACTTTACGAGCAGTACTTC CASSLGTGLYEQYF
TRBD1 TRBJ2-7 - TRBV19 TGTGCCAGTAGTATTCCAGGGACAGGGGCCCACGAGCAGTACTTC CASSIPGTGAHEQYF
TRBD1 TRBJ2-3 - TRBV6-1 TGTGCCAGCAGTGACAGGGGGAAGGTGGATACGCAGTATTTT CASSDRGKVDTQYF
- TRBJ2-1 - TRBV2 TGTGCCAGCAGGACGGGGCCCTCCTACAATGAGCAGTTCTTC CASRTGPSYNEQFF
- TRBJ1-6 - TRBV11-2 TGTGCCAGCAGCACTAGTGGTCAGGGATCCGTTTATTCACCCCTCCACTTT CASSTSGQGSVYSPLHF